Listed here are 21 T cell receptor beta chains from one sample, sequenced in a study of T cells in Graves' hyperthyroidism and ophthalmopathy. Authors of the study amplified TCR beta CDR3 regions from RNA transcripts. First-round RT-PCR of the TCR CDR3 relied on the HTBI primer set. TCRdb reprocessed the multiplex PCR reads with MiXCR, giving one entry per CDR3 protein. This table has 350,000 to 450,000 distinct CDR3 sequences, 17% appearing once. The sample comprised blood. These receptors were taken from a woman under 40 with Graves' hyperthyroidism that later progressed to Graves' ophthalmopathy.

V usage is TRBV6-1 and J usage is TRBJ2-5; D not resolved. V was shortened by 5 bases and J by 4 bases, with 11 bases between the two germline ends. This CDR3 is built from 13 residues. CDR1 MNHNS and CDR2 SASEGT come from the germline V gene. The CDR3 region has the DNA TGTGCCAGCAGTCTCGCATGGGGAGAGACCCAGTACTTC. Protein sequence: CASSLAWGETQYF.

This clonotype was recorded many times. The V call is TRBV11-2, the J call TRBJ2-3; D possibly corresponds to TRBD2 (6 bases). V gave up 5 bases and J gave up 0 bases, with 33 bases separating them. The CDR3 length is 22 residues. CDR1 and CDR2 (germline): SGHAT, FQNNGV. This chain's CDR3 is CASSRTTNRPIVGKSSTDTQYF. Here the CDR3 DNA reads TGTGCCAGCAGCCGGACTACGAACAGACCTATTGTGGGGAAGTCTAGCACAGATACGCAGTATTTT.

This clonotype occurred a few times. The chain employs TRBV28 and TRBJ2-7; possibly TRBD1 for D (5 bases). The V gene lost 5 bases and the J gene lost 5 bases, with 16 bases spanning the gap. This CDR3 contains 14 residues. Germline CDR1 reads MDHEN; CDR2 reads SYDVKM. The chain's CDR3 is CASSSGQGLNEQYF. The DNA of the CDR3 is TGTGCCAGCAGTAGTGGGCAGGGTCTCAACGAGCAGTACTTC.

This clonotype was counted many times. The gene calls are TRBV7-8 and TRBJ1-5; no clear D gene. Trimming took off 6 bases at V and 0 bases at J, with 6 bases between the two ends. Germline CDR1 reads SGHVS; CDR2 reads FQNEAQ. This CDR3 has 13 residues. CDR3 protein: CASRLDSNQPQHF. CDR3 DNA sequence: TGTGCCAGCAGGTTGGATAGCAATCAGCCCCAGCATTTT. Filled out from reference TRBV7-8 and TRBJ1-5, the complete variable domain reads GAGVSQSPRYKVAKRGQDVALRCDPISGHVSLFWYQQALGQGPEFLTYFQNEAQLDKSGLPSDRFFAERPEGSVSTLKIQRTQQEDSAVYLCASRLDSNQPQHFGDGTRLSIL.

CDR3 sequence (DNA): TGTGCCAGCAGACCGACTAGCGGGAGGGCCGCCACCGGGGAGCTGTTTTTT. This encodes CASRPTSGRAATGELFF. This chain connects TRBV6-2 or TRBV6-3 to TRBJ2-2; 14 bases align to TRBD2. Unmatched junction bases numbered 7, after V lost 6 bases and J lost 4 bases. Germline lookup yields CDR1 MNHEY and CDR2 SVGEGT. The CDR3 totals 17 residues.

The V gene is TRBV6-1, the J gene TRBJ2-3; D perhaps matches TRBD1 (5 bases). V lost 4 bases to trimming and J lost 5 bases, with 19 bases between them. Germline assignment: CDR1 MNHNS and CDR2 SASEGT. CDR3 length: 16 amino acids. The CDR3 DNA follows: TGTGCCAGCAGTGGCCCCCTATGGCGAACAGGAGATACGCAGTATTTT. Protein sequence: CASSGPLWRTGDTQYF.

This clonotype was counted many times. The chain uses TRBV10-3 and TRBJ2-7; D perhaps matches TRBD1 (6 bases). This CDR3 region has 12 residues. The V gene lost 7 bases and the J gene lost 6 bases, with 13 bases spanning the gap. CDR1 is ENHRY and CDR2 is SYGVKD in the germline V gene. The CDR3 is CAIKGPTGEQYF. CDR3 bases: TGTGCCATCAAGGGACCGACAGGCGAGCAGTACTTC.

The chain has TRBV6-1 and TRBJ1-5; 7 bases agree with TRBD1. Germline loops: CDR1 MNHNS, CDR2 SASEGT. V trimming: 4 bases; J trimming: 4 bases; junction bases outside the gene matches: 7. This CDR3 comprises 15 residues. CDR3: CASSARTTGNQPQHF. In DNA form, the CDR3 reads TGTGCCAGCAGTGCCCGAACGACAGGGAATCAGCCCCAGCATTTT.

In this sample, this clonotype turned up a few times. The chain couples TRBV3-1 to TRBJ1-3, with unresolved D. Germline values: CDR1 LGHDT, CDR2 YNNKEL (reference sequence). CDR3 size: 13 residues. The V end lost 3 bases, the J end lost 0 bases, and 3 bases lay between the germline ends. The CDR3 bases are TGTGCCAGCAGCCACGGCTCTGGAAACACCATATATTTT. Amino acids: CASSHGSGNTIYF.

This clonotype has at least ten counts. J is TRBJ2-2 and V is TRBV2; D assignment may be TRBD1 or TRBD2 (5 bases each). The germline gives CDR1 SNHLY, CDR2 FYNNEI. This CDR3 is 14 amino acids long. The V end lost 2 bases, the J end lost 5 bases, and 9 bases lay between the germline ends. The CDR3 protein is CASSERWGTGELFF. For the CDR3, the DNA is TGTGCCAGCAGTGAAAGGTGGGGGACCGGGGAGCTGTTTTTT.

The table lists this clonotype with many counts. The V and J genes are TRBV7-2 and TRBJ2-7, with 9 positions matching TRBD2. V gave up 5 bases and J gave up 5 bases; unmatched junction bases: 4. The germline gives CDR1 SGHTA, CDR2 FQGNSA. The CDR3 is made up of 13 amino acids. The CDR3 sequence is CASSPGLANEQYF. DNA of the CDR3: TGTGCCAGCAGCCCGGGACTAGCAAACGAGCAGTACTTC.

V gene TRBV10-3 combines with J gene TRBJ2-5; 11 nucleotides agree with TRBD2. CDR1 ENHRY and CDR2 SYGVKD come from the germline V gene. This CDR3 has 13 residues. The V gene end was trimmed by 10 bases and the J gene end by 2 bases; junction bases not matched to a gene: 3. The chain's CDR3 is CATWTSGQETQYF. In nucleotides, the CDR3 is TGTGCCACCTGGACTAGCGGGCAAGAGACCCAGTACTTC.

The sample holds a few counts of this clonotype. The chain is built from TRBV7-9 and TRBJ2-1; the D gene is possibly TRBD2 (5 bases). CDR3 length equals 10 residues. V gave up 6 bases and J gave up 9 bases, with 6 bases separating them. Looked up from germline, CDR1 is SEHNR and CDR2 is FQNEAQ (reference sequence). Written as DNA, the CDR3 is TGTGCCAGCAGGGCGGGTGAGCAGTTCTTC. Its protein product is CASRAGEQFF.

The table lists this clonotype with many counts. The rearrangement uses TRBV29-1 and TRBJ2-1; 13 bases are a match to TRBD2. J lost 0 bases, V lost 3 bases, and 11 bases had no gene match. Germline V gene data show CDR1 as SQVTM and CDR2 as ANQGSEA. This CDR3 is 19 amino acids long. CDR3 coding DNA: TGCAGCGTTGAGGAATGGAAACTAGCGGGAGGGTACTCCTACAATGAGCAGTTCTTC. It encodes CSVEEWKLAGGYSYNEQFF.

This clonotype was counted many times. The CDR3: CATSDPQPANTGELFF. Written as DNA, the CDR3 is TGTGCCACCAGTGACCCCCAACCCGCGAACACCGGGGAGCTGTTTTTT. This chain uses TRBV24-1 with TRBJ2-2, with D unclear. The V gene lost 4 bases and the J gene lost 0 bases, with 11 bases spanning the gap. The germline V gene encodes CDR1 KGHDR and CDR2 SFDVKD. The CDR3 has 16 amino acids.

V gene TRBV5-6 combines with J gene TRBJ2-6; 7 nucleotides agree with TRBD2. The germline CDR1 and CDR2 sequences are SGHDT and YYEEEE. This CDR3 has 19 amino acids. The trim removed 4 bases at V and 3 bases at J, leaving 16 bases unmatched. CDR3 region: CASSRLSGLGFDGANVLTF. Here the CDR3 DNA reads TGTGCCAGCAGCCGACTCTCCGGACTAGGGTTTGATGGGGCCAACGTCCTGACTTTC. The whole variable domain, filled in from reference TRBV5-6 and TRBJ2-6, reads DAGVTQSPTHLIKTRGQQVTLRCSPKSGHDTVSWYQQALGQGPQFIFQYYEEEERQRGNFPDRFSGHQFPNYSSELNVNALLLGDSALYLCASSRLSGLGFDGANVLTFGAGSRLTVL.

For the CDR3, the DNA is TGTGCCAGCAGTCCGCCGGGACTAGCCCCCTACAATGAGCAGTTCTTC. Translated, it gives CASSPPGLAPYNEQFF. V usage is TRBV13 and J usage is TRBJ2-1, with TRBD2 identical over 9 bases. The CDR3 has 16 amino acids. Unmatched junction bases numbered 8, after V lost 6 bases and J lost 2 bases. The germline V gene encodes CDR1 PRHDT and CDR2 FYEKMQ (reference sequence).

This clonotype was picked up many times. The rearrangement joins TRBV3-1 to TRBJ2-7; 16 nucleotides agree with TRBD2. The V segment lost 4 bases and the J segment 4 bases; nucleotides outside the gene matches: 4. Germline lookup yields CDR1 LGHDT and CDR2 YNNKEL (reference sequence). This CDR3 is built from 16 residues. This CDR3 is CASSPGTSGREYEQYF. CDR3 DNA sequence: TGTGCCAGCAGCCCGGGGACTAGCGGGAGGGAATACGAGCAGTACTTC.

This clonotype was picked up many times. The rearrangement uses TRBV29-1 and TRBJ2-1; 10 positions match TRBD2. The CDR3 consists of 16 residues. Germline V gene sequence: CDR1 SQVTM, CDR2 ANQGSEA. J was trimmed by 5 bases and V by 1 base; bases with no gene match: 8. CDR3 nucleotides: TGCAGCGTTGAAGGACTAGCGGGCGAAGATAACAATGAGCAGTTCTTC. This translates into CSVEGLAGEDNNEQFF.

This clonotype has just one count. A much larger clone lies one base from this, so it may be a read error. This chain links TRBV20-1 with TRBJ1-1; D gene ambiguous. CDR1 is DFQATT, CDR2 SNEGSKA, per germline (reference sequence). This CDR3 comprises 14 residues. As DNA, the CDR3 is TGCAGTGCTAGAGATCAAGCGGGGAACACTGAATCTTTCTTT. It is translated as CSARDQAGNTESFF.

J is TRBJ2-2 and V is TRBV27; either TRBD1 or TRBD2 may fit D (6 bases each). Trimming shortened V by 1 base and J by 4 bases, and 10 bases separated the two germline ends. CDR3 length: 15 amino acids. Germline V lookup: CDR1 MNHEY, CDR2 SMNVEV (reference sequence). Here the CDR3 DNA reads TGTGCCAGCAGTTTATGGGGGGCCGGCACCGGGGAGCTGTTTTTT. This sequence encodes CASSLWGAGTGELFF.